This T cell receptor (beta chain) was captured by sequencing in a study of cytomegalovirus exposure and HLA in healthy donors. Amplification used 60 Vbeta primers and 13 Jbeta primers. TCRdb's copy holds only in-frame clones and misses some; the assay was immunoSEQ multiplex PCR. This sample has 95,000 to 120,000 clones, with 74% found just once. A few counts support this clone. CDR1 and CDR2 from the germline V gene are MGHDK and SYGVNS. Trimming removed 6 bases at V and 4 bases at J, with 15 bases between. The CDR3 totals 14 residues. This clonotype originated in a woman aged 40 to 50 in good health and CMV-seropositive. V gene TRBV25-1 combines with J gene TRBJ1-2; perhaps TRBD1 as D (6 bases). The sample taken for sequencing was PBMCs. The CDR3 sequence is CASRGGGSPYGYTF. The CDR3 region has the DNA TGTGCCAGCAGGGGAGGGGGATCCCCCTATGGCTACACCTTC.